This T cell receptor (beta chain) originates from a study of blood T cell repertoires in COVID-19. Study as a whole: Samples came from the United States, Italy and Spain, spanning acute and convalescent COVID-19. Sources were T cells, B-cell-depleted T cells, or PBMCs; the material itself was cDNA or gDNA.

Per the study methods: Reference gene primer amplification gave nucleated cell count estimates. Profiling relied on immunoSEQ multiplex PCR, and the TCRdb table lists in-frame clones only, not all of them. V and J calls and clone size follow that table, whereas D and trimming were derived from the DNA. The sample contains approximately 260,000 clones, around 90% of which appear only once. Seattle's enrolled individuals joined amid active infection and were then monitored longitudinally. Germline CDR1 SGHRS, CDR2 YFSETQ. This CDR3 is built from 15 residues. V gave up 5 bases and J gave up 4 bases; unmatched junction bases: 3.

The TCR was taken from a woman in her fifties or sixties with COVID-19, enrolled during active disease. The sequencing sample was made of peripheral blood. The chain employs TRBV5-1 and TRBJ2-5, with TRBD2 identical over 15 bases. DNA of the CDR3: TGCGCCAGCAGGGGACTAGCGGGGGGAGGAGAGACCCAGTACTTC. It codes for CASRGLAGGGETQYF.